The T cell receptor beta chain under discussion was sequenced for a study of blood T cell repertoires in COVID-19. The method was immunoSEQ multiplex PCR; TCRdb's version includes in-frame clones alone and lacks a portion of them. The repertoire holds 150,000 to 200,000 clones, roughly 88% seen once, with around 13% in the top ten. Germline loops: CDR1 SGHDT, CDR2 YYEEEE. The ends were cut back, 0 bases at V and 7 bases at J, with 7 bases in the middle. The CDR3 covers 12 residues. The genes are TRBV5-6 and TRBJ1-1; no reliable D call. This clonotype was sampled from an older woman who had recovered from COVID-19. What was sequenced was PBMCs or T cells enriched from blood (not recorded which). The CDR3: CASSLVQNEAFF. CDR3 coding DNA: TGTGCCAGCAGCTTGGTCCAAAATGAAGCTTTCTTT.